This TCR beta chain originates from a study of CD8 T cells in ankylosing spondylitis. General observations from the study: Among TCR beta sequences, a motif of under ten highly homologous variants appeared characteristic of ankylosing spondylitis blood. Disease-associated clones were reportedly significantly overrepresented in matched ankylosing spondylitis synovial fluid.

This clonotype was seen many times. Its antigen is still unknown. Looked up from germline, CDR1 is SNHLY and CDR2 is FYNNEI. V lost 1 base and J 3 bases, leaving 15 bases between the germline ends. CDR3 length: 16 amino acids. Quantitative 5'-RACE with molecular barcodes produced the TCR beta libraries. TCRdb ran MiXCR on the 5' RACE reads and lists one entry per CDR3 protein. The sample carries roughly 150,000 distinct CDR3 sequences, under 35% recorded once. Sequences were obtained from synovial fluid, either unsorted or a sorted T cell fraction (not recorded which). The origin of this receptor is a male donor with ankylosing spondylitis. The chain couples TRBV2 to TRBJ1-1; perhaps TRBD1 as D (5 bases). DNA of the CDR3: TGTGCCAGCAGTGAAGGACTCGGGAGGGGAGACACTGAAGCTTTCTTT. Translation: CASSEGLGRGDTEAFF.